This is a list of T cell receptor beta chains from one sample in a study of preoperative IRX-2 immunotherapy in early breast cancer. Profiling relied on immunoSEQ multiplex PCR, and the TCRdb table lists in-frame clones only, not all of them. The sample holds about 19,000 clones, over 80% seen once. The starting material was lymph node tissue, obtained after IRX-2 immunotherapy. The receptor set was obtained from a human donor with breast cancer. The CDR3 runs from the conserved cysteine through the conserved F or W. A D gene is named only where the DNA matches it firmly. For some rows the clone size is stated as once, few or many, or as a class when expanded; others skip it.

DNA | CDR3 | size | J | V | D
TGTGCCAGCAGCTTGGGTGGGATCCGCGACGAGCAGTACTTC | CASSLGGIRDEQYF | . | TRBJ2-7 | TRBV11-1 | .
TGTGCCAGCAGTGGGGAAACAGGGAGGGCGACAGATACGCAGTATTTT | CASSGETGRATDTQYF | . | TRBJ2-3 | TRBV6-8 | .
TGTGCCAGCAGGGACAGTAGCTATGGCTACACCTTC | CASRDSSYGYTF | . | TRBJ1-2 | TRBV6-8 | .
TGTGCCAGCAGGACCGCAGGGTGGGACTATGGCTACACCTTC | CASRTAGWDYGYTF | . | TRBJ1-2 | TRBV6-8 | .
TGTGCCAGCTCAGGGAATAGCAATCAGCCCCAGCATTTT | CASSGNSNQPQHF | . | TRBJ1-5 | TRBV18 | .
TGTGCCAGCTCACCACCGGGACTAGGGGCCGGGGAGCTGTTTTTT | CASSPPGLGAGELFF | few | TRBJ2-2 | TRBV18 | TRBD2
TGTGCCAGCAGTGAGTTCGGGGGGCCATTCTTC | CASSEFGGPFF | . | TRBJ2-1 | TRBV6-7 | .
TGTGCCAGCAGCTTGAGACAGGTCCTCACTGAAGCTTTCTTT | CASSLRQVLTEAFF | . | TRBJ1-1 | TRBV11-3 | .
TGTGCCAGCAGCCAAGCGGCCAGGGTCGAGCAGTACTTC | CASSQAARVEQYF | once | TRBJ2-7 | TRBV14 | .
TGTGCCTGGAGTGTAGATTCACCCCTCCACTTT | CAWSVDSPLHF | . | TRBJ1-6 | TRBV30 | .
TGTGCCAGCAGCTTCAGGGTAGGCAATCAGCCCCAGCATTTT | CASSFRVGNQPQHF | . | TRBJ1-5 | TRBV11-3 | .
TGTGCCAGCGGGGGAGGCGGGTATGGCTACACCTTC | CASGGGGYGYTF | . | TRBJ1-2 | TRBV6-8 | .
TGTGCCAGCACCCTCGGGGCTAGCGGCTACGAGCAGTACTTC | CASTLGASGYEQYF | . | TRBJ2-7 | TRBV6-8 | TRBD2
TGTGCCAGCAAGGGACAGGGGAGTGAAGCTTTCTTT | CASKGQGSEAFF | . | TRBJ1-1 | TRBV28 | TRBD1
TGCGCCAGCGGTATAACAGGGGCGTCTGGCGGGAGAACTGAAGCTTTCTTT | CASGITGASGGRTEAFF | . | TRBJ1-1 | TRBV5-1 | TRBD1
TGTGCCAGCAGTTTTGGGAGTTACATTGAAAAACTGTTTTTT | CASSFGSYIEKLFF | . | TRBJ1-4 | TRBV6-8 | .
TGTGCCAGCTCACCACCGGGACAGGGGGCTGAAGCTTTCTTT | CASSPPGQGAEAFF | . | TRBJ1-1 | TRBV18 | TRBD1
TGTGCTAGTGGGAACAGGGGAGCGACGCCCCAGCATTTT | CASGNRGATPQHF | . | TRBJ1-5 | TRBV12-5 | TRBD1
TGTGCCAGCAGAGAACGGGGCGGGACCTTCAGTGAGCAGTTCTTC | CASRERGGTFSEQFF | . | TRBJ2-1 | TRBV2 | .
TGCAGCGTTGATATGGGGGGCCCGGGGGAGCAGTACTTC | CSVDMGGPGEQYF | . | TRBJ2-7 | TRBV29-1 | .
TGTGCCAGCAGATCCCCGACGGGGGGAGGTGGAAACACCATATATTTT | CASRSPTGGGGNTIYF | few | TRBJ1-3 | TRBV6-8 | .
TGTGCCAGCAGCTCCGTCCCGGGACAGGGCCACTACACCTTC | CASSSVPGQGHYTF | . | TRBJ1-2 | TRBV7-5 | .
TGTGCCAGCAGAACGGGGCCAAGCTCCTACGAGCAGTACTTC | CASRTGPSSYEQYF | . | TRBJ2-7 | TRBV6-8 | .
TGTGCCAGTAGTATTCAGGGGACAGGGCAGGAGCAGTTCTTC | CASSIQGTGQEQFF | . | TRBJ2-1 | TRBV19 | TRBD1
TGTGCCAGCAGCTTATATGGCGGGGGAGGGGCCAACGTCCTGACTTTC | CASSLYGGGGANVLTF | . | TRBJ2-6 | TRBV7-7 | TRBD2
TGTGCCAGCCCCGGGACAGGGTGGTCAGATACGCAGTATTTT | CASPGTGWSDTQYF | . | TRBJ2-3 | TRBV6-8 | TRBD1
TGTGCCTGGAGTCCGAGTTTGGGACAACCAGTAATGAACACTGAAGCTTTCTTT | CAWSPSLGQPVMNTEAFF | . | TRBJ1-1 | TRBV30 | .